This TCR beta chain was sequenced during a study of shared clonotypes between healthy human individuals. The study's findings and limits: The study drew on few donors, limiting represented genetic and exposure-history diversity. Clonotypes which were not shared had lower generation probabilities than clonotypes that all four donors shared.

The ends were cut back, 3 bases at V and 4 bases at J, with 7 bases in the middle. Germline V gives CDR1 MDHEN, CDR2 SYDVKM. The CDR3 covers 12 residues. In regard to this clone: Its cognate antigen is unknown.

Naive CD8 cells lacked CD45RO and underwent positive selection for CCR7, leaving out terminally differentiated effector memory CD45RA+ cells. Evenly divided among several immunoSEQ plates was the genomic DNA of each subset. The method was immunoSEQ multiplex PCR; TCRdb's version includes in-frame clones alone and lacks a portion of them. The data contain approximately 2,200,000 clones, 93% of them seen just once; the ten biggest clones take up around 1.7%. The V gene is TRBV28, the J gene TRBJ2-7; perhaps D is TRBD1 or TRBD2 (5 bases each). This clonotype was obtained from a man younger than 35 in good health. Some clones in this sample may be carry-over from other donors' samples. Sequencing was done on a sample of naive CD8+ T cells from PBMCs. CDR3 sequence: CASSFEGYEQYF. The DNA for the CDR3 is TGTGCCAGCAGTTTTGAGGGGTACGAGCAGTACTTC.